The 20 T cell receptor beta chains in this list originate from one sample, sequenced in a study of CD8 T cells in Susac syndrome. RNA in amounts of roughly 0.45 to 1 ug was reverse transcribed with random hexamers. In TCRdb, the immunoSEQ multiplex PCR reads were re-called with MiXCR into one record per CDR3 protein. Of more than 75,000 distinct CDR3 sequences listed, over 80% were seen once; the top ten hold around 0.31%. What was sequenced was CD8+ T cells from PBMCs. The receptors derive from a human donor in good health.

This clonotype was seen only once. At one of its ends the junction is not consistent with the germline gene, which may arise from a read error. The V and J genes are TRBV2 and TRBJ2-7; D may be TRBD1 or TRBD2 (5 bases each). Germline lookup yields CDR1 SNHLY and CDR2 FYNNEI. The CDR3 sequence is 13 residues long. The CDR3 region is CASSLGRSYEQCF. The CDR3 coding sequence is TGTGCCAGCAGTCTGGGACGCTCCTACGAGCAGTGCTTC.

The chain has TRBV24-1 and TRBJ2-3; D gene ambiguous. The CDR3 totals 14 residues. Trimming removed 5 bases at V and 0 bases at J, with 8 bases between. Germline V gene data show CDR1 as KGHDR and CDR2 as SFDVKD. CDR3 nucleotides: TGTGCCACCAGTGTCGGCTCTAGCACAGATACGCAGTATTTT. Translating gives CATSVGSSTDTQYF.

The chain joins TRBV2 to TRBJ1-5, with TRBD1 as a possible D gene (6 bases). Germline CDR1 is SNHLY and CDR2 is FYNNEI. The CDR3 sequence is 16 residues long. The ends were cut back, 7 bases at V and 4 bases at J, with 20 bases in the middle. The CDR3 coding sequence is TGTGCCAGCATGAACCCGACAGGAGGGGGGAATCAGCCCCAGCATTTT. This encodes CASMNPTGGGNQPQHF.

This chain uses TRBV7-3 with TRBJ2-3; no definite D call. There are 13 residues in the CDR3. Trimming shortened V by 1 base and J by 4 bases, and 6 bases separated the two germline ends. Germline CDR1 and CDR2: SGHTA and FQGTGA. CDR3 in DNA: TGTGCCAGCAGCTTAATTAGCTCAGATACGCAGTATTTT. Its protein product is CASSLISSDTQYF.

J is TRBJ1-2 and V is TRBV15, with 7 bases identical to TRBD1. V was clipped by 5 bases and J by 4 bases; unmatched bases: 4. The CDR3 covers 13 residues. From germline, CDR1 is LNHNV and CDR2 YYDKDF (reference sequence). In nucleotides, the CDR3 is TGTGCCACCAGCGACAGGGTGACCTATGGCTACACCTTC. Protein product: CATSDRVTYGYTF. The whole variable domain, filled in from reference TRBV15 and TRBJ1-2, reads DAMVIQNPRYQVTQFGKPVTLSCSQTLNHNVMYWYQQKSSQAPKLLFHYYDKDFNNEADTPDNFQSRRPNTSFCFLDIRSPGLGDTAMYLCATSDRVTYGYTFGSGTRLTVV.

The chain employs TRBV3-1 and TRBJ2-7; 9 bases are a match to TRBD2. CDR1 LGHDT and CDR2 YNNKEL come from the germline V gene (reference sequence). V lost 1 base and J lost 5; bases outside the gene matches: 9. This CDR3 is 16 amino acids long. The CDR3 here is CASSQGDLAGRDEQYF. The CDR3 bases are TGTGCCAGCAGCCAAGGGGACCTAGCGGGGAGAGACGAGCAGTACTTC.

The gene calls are TRBV5-6 and TRBJ2-1; TRBD2 matches at 8 bases. Germline CDR1 is SGHDT and CDR2 is YYEEEE. V shed 5 bases, J shed 3 bases, and the junction held 4 bases outside the gene matches. There are 14 residues in the CDR3. Here the CDR3 DNA reads TGTGCCAGCAGAACCGGGACTAGCTACAATGAGCAGTTCTTC. Translating it yields CASRTGTSYNEQFF.

The chain recombines TRBV13 with TRBJ2-1, with 13 bases aligning to TRBD2. The V and J ends lost 4 bases and 8 bases, in that order; junction bases with no gene match: 5. Germline loops: CDR1 PRHDT, CDR2 FYEKMQ (reference sequence). The CDR3 length is 15 residues. CDR3 region: CASSYGTSGEDEQFF. The CDR3 DNA follows: TGTGCCAGCAGCTACGGGACTAGCGGGGAGGATGAGCAGTTCTTC.

The chain couples TRBV27 to TRBJ1-2; possibly TRBD1 for D (6 bases). Germline lookup yields CDR1 MNHEY and CDR2 SMNVEV (reference sequence). This CDR3 is built from 14 residues. The germline V and J ends were trimmed by 2 bases and 8 bases, with 15 bases remaining between them. The CDR3 sequence is CASSLTATGGGYTF. The CDR3 DNA is TGTGCCAGCAGTTTAACAGCTACGGGGGGCGGCTACACCTTC.

V and J are TRBV12-3 or TRBV12-4 and TRBJ2-5; D is unclear. Trimming shortened V by 3 bases and J by 5 bases, and 10 bases separated the two germline ends. This CDR3 contains 13 residues. The CDR3 sequence: CASSLVVTETQYF. The CDR3 nucleotides read TGTGCCAGCAGTTTGGTAGTCACGGAGACCCAGTACTTC.

V gene TRBV19 combines with J gene TRBJ2-7; 8 nucleotides align to TRBD1. CDR3 length: 14 residues. The ends lost 5 bases at V and 3 bases at J; junction bases unmatched: 6. The germline CDR1 and CDR2 sequences are LNHDA and SQIVND (reference sequence). The DNA of the CDR3 is TGTGCCAGTAGTGACACAGGGGGAAGCTACGAGCAGTACTTC. The encoded protein is CASSDTGGSYEQYF.

This rearrangement joins TRBV5-6 to TRBJ1-2; D call uncertain. The CDR3 loop spans 12 amino acids. Germline-derived CDR1 and CDR2 are SGHDT and YYEEEE. Trimming stripped 6 bases from V and 8 bases from J, with 14 bases between. CDR3 nucleotide sequence: TGTGCCAGCACCATTGGTGGTATAGGCTACACCTTC. This translates into CASTIGGIGYTF.

The rearrangement links TRBV10-3 to TRBJ2-2, with D unclear. V was pared by 0 bases and J by 4 bases, with 6 bases between. The CDR3 is 14 residues long. Per the germline V gene, CDR1 is ENHRY and CDR2 is SYGVKD. The CDR3 is CAISESSSTGELFF. The CDR3 bases are TGTGCCATCAGTGAGTCTTCTTCCACCGGGGAGCTGTTTTTT.

The chain carries TRBV3-1 and TRBJ1-1; D may be TRBD1 (6 bases). The germline V and J ends were trimmed by 1 base and 4 bases, with 13 bases remaining between them. The CDR3 contains 15 residues. Germline V lookup: CDR1 LGHDT, CDR2 YNNKEL (reference sequence). In DNA, the CDR3 is TGTGCCAGCAGCCAAGTGGGGGGGCGGGTCACTGAAGCTTTCTTT. Protein product: CASSQVGGRVTEAFF.

The rearrangement uses TRBV7-2 and TRBJ1-4; 11 nucleotides agree with TRBD1. Germline CDR1 reads SGHTA; CDR2 reads FQGNSA. The CDR3 contains 15 residues. V dropped 5 bases and J dropped 8; count of bases not matched to a gene: 7. The CDR3 DNA reads as TGTGCCAGCAGCAGGACAGGGGGCGCGGGGGAAAAACTGTTTTTT. As protein: CASSRTGGAGEKLFF.

This chain joins TRBV18 and TRBJ2-7; TRBD1 matches 8 bases. The CDR3 extends over 15 amino acids. Germline CDR1 and CDR2: KGHSH and LQKENI. V shed 4 bases, J shed 1 base, and the junction held 6 bases outside the gene matches. This CDR3 is CASSLDRGRSYEQYF. For the CDR3, the DNA is TGTGCCAGCTCACTTGACAGGGGAAGGTCCTACGAGCAGTACTTC.

The chain has TRBV6-6 and TRBJ2-7; maybe TRBD2 (6 bases). V gave up 10 bases and J gave up 0 bases, with 13 bases separating them. CDR3 size: 13 residues. Germline V gives CDR1 MNHNY, CDR2 SVGAGI (reference sequence). Here the CDR3 reads CATIGGDSYEQYF. Here the CDR3 DNA reads TGTGCCACCATCGGAGGGGACTCCTACGAGCAGTACTTC.

The genes are TRBV5-7 and TRBJ1-5, with a possible D match to TRBD1 (6 bases). TRBV5-7 belongs to the ORF category, with a function that is uncertain. The CDR3 contains 13 residues. Trimming removed 4 bases from V and 9 bases from J, with 14 bases in between. CDR3 region: CASSLDSPGPQHF. As DNA, the CDR3 is TGTGCCAGCAGCCTGGACAGTCCAGGGCCCCAGCATTTT.

V is TRBV25-1 and J is TRBJ1-2; tentatively, D is TRBD1 (5 bases). The CDR3 extends over 14 amino acids. The V end was cut by 6 bases, the J end by 8 bases, with 19 bases between. Germline V lookup: CDR1 MGHDK, CDR2 SYGVNS. In DNA form, the CDR3 reads TGTGCCAGCAGGTTCGGATTCGGGGGAGGCGGCTACACCTTC. Protein sequence: CASRFGFGGGGYTF.

CDR3 amino acids: CASSFGVSSYNEQFF. CDR3 sequence (DNA): TGTGCCAGCAGCTTCGGGGTGAGCTCCTACAATGAGCAGTTCTTC. V is TRBV5-8 and J is TRBJ2-1; maybe TRBD2 (5 bases). The CDR3 loop spans 15 amino acids. Germline loops: CDR1 SGHTS, CDR2 YDEGEE. The V gene lost 2 bases and the J gene lost 0 bases, with 9 bases spanning the gap.